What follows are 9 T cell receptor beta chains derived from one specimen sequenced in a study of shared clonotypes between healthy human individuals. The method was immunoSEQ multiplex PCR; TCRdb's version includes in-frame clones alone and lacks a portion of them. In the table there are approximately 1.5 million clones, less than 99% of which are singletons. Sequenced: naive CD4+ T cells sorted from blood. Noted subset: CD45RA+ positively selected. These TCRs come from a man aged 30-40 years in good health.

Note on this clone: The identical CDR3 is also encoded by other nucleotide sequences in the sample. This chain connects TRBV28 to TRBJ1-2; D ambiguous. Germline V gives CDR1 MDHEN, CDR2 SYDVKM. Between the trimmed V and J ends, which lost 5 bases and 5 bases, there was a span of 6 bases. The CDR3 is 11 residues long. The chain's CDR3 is CASSHRYGYTF. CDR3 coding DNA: TGTGCCAGCAGTCATCGTTATGGCTACACCTTC.

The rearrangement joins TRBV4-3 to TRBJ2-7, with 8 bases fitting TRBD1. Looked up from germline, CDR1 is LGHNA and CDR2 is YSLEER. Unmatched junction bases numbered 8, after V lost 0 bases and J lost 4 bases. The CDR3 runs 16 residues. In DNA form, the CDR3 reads TGCGCCAGCAGCCAAGAAATCAGGGGGCAGGGATACGAGCAGTACTTC. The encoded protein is CASSQEIRGQGYEQYF.

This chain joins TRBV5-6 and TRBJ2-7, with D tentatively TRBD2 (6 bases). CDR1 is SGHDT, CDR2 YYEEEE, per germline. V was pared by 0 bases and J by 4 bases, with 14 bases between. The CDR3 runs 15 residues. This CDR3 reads CASSLARDFWYEQYF. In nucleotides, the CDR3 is TGTGCCAGCAGCTTGGCACGGGACTTTTGGTACGAGCAGTACTTC.

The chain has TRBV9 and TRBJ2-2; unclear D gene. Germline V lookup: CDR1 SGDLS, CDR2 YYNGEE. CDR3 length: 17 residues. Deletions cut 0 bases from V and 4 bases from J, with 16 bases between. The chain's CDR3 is CASSVEVGFLGTGELFF. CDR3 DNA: TGTGCCAGCAGCGTAGAAGTAGGCTTCTTGGGCACCGGGGAGCTGTTTTTT. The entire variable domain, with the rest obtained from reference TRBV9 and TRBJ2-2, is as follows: DSGVTQTPKHLITATGQRVTLRCSPRSGDLSVYWYQQSLDQGLQFLIQYYNGEERAKGNILERFSAQQFPDLHSELNLSSLELGDSALYFCASSVEVGFLGTGELFFGEGSRLTVL.

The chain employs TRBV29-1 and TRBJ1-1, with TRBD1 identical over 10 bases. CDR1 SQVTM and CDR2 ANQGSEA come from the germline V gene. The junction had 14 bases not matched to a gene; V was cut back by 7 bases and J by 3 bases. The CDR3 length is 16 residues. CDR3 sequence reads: CSAPGQGTLGDTEAFF. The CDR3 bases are TGCAGCGCACCGGGACAGGGGACCCTCGGGGACACTGAAGCTTTCTTT.

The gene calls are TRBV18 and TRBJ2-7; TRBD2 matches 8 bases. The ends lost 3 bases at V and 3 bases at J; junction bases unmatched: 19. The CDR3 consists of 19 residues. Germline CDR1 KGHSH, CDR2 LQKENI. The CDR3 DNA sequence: TGTGCCAGCTCACCGGGTGGCGGGAGGCCTAAAATTAAGATCTACGAGCAGTACTTC. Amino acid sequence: CASSPGGGRPKIKIYEQYF.

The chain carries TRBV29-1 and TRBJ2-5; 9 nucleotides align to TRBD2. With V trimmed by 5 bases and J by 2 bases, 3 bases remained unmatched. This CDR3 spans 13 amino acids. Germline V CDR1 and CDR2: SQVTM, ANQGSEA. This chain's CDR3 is CSVLAGTQETQYF. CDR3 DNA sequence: TGCAGCGTTCTAGCGGGAACACAAGAGACCCAGTACTTC.

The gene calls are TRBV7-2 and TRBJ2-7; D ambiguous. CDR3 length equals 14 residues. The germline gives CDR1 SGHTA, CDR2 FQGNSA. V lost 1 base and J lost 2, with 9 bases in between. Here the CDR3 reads CASSLVGQTYEQYF. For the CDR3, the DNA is TGTGCCAGCAGCTTAGTCGGGCAGACCTACGAGCAGTACTTC.

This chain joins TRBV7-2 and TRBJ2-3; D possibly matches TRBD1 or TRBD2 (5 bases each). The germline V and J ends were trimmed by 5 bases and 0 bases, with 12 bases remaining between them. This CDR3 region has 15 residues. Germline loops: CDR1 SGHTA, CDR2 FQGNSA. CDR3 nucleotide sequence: TGTGCCAGCAGCCGGGACCCCGTCAGCACAGATACGCAGTATTTT. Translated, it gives CASSRDPVSTDTQYF.